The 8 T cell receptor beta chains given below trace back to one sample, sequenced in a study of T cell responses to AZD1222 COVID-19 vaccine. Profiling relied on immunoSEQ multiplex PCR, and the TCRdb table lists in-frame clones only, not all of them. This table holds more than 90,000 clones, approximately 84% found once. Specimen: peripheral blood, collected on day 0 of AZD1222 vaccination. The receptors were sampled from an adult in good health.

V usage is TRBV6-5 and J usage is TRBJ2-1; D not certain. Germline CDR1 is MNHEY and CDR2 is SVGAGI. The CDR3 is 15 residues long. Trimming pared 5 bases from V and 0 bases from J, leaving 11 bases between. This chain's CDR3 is CASSPLESSYNEQFF. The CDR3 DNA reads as TGTGCCAGCAGTCCCCTAGAGAGCTCCTACAATGAGCAGTTCTTC.

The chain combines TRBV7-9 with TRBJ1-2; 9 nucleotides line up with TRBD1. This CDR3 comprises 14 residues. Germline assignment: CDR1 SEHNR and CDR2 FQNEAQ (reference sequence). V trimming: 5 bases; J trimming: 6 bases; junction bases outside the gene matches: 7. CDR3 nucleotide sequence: TGTGCCAGCAGCCCAGGGACAGGGTGGCATGGCTACACCTTC. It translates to CASSPGTGWHGYTF. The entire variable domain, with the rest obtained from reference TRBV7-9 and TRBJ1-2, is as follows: DTGVSQNPRHKITKRGQNVTFRCDPISEHNRLYWYRQTLGQGPEFLTYFQNEAQLEKSRLLSDRFSAERPKGSFSTLEIQRTEQGDSAMYLCASSPGTGWHGYTFGSGTRLTVV.

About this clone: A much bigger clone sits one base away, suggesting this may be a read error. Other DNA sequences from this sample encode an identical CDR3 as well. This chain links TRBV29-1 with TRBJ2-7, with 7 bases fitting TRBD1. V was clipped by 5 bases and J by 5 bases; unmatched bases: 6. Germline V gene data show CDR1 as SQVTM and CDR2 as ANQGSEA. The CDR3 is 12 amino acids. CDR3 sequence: CSVRDRVNEQYF. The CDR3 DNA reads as TGCAGCGTTCGAGACAGGGTCAACGAGCAGTACTTC.

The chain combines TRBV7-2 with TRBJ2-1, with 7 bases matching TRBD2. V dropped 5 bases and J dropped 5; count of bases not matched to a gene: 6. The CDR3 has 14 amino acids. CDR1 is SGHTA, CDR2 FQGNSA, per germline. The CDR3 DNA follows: TGTGCCAGCAGCCGGACTAGATTGAACAATGAGCAGTTCTTC. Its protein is CASSRTRLNNEQFF.

CDR3 sequence: CASSGRTGANTGELFF. DNA for the CDR3: TGTGCCAGCAGTGGAAGGACTGGGGCGAACACCGGGGAGCTGTTTTTT. V is TRBV6-1 and J is TRBJ2-2; the D gene is possibly TRBD2 (5 bases). Trimming left V 4 bases short and J 0 bases short, with 12 bases between. Looked up from germline, CDR1 is MNHNS and CDR2 is SASEGT. This CDR3 contains 16 residues.

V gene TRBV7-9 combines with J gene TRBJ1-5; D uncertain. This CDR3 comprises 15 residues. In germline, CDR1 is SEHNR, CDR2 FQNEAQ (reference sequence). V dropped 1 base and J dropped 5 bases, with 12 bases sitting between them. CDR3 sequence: CASSLGHRIDQPQHF. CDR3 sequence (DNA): TGTGCCAGCAGCTTAGGACATCGGATCGATCAGCCCCAGCATTTT.

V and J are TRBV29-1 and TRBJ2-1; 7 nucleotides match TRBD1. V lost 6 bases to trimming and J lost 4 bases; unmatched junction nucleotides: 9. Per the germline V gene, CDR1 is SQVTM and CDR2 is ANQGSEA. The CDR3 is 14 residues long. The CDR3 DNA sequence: TGCAGCGTCTTGGGACAGCTAGTTTACAATGAGCAGTTCTTC. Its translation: CSVLGQLVYNEQFF.

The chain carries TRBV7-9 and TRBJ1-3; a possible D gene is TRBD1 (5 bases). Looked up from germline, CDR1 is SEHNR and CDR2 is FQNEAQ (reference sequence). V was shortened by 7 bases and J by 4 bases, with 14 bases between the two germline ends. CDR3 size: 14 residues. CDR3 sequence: CASISGAEGNTIYF. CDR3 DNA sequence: TGTGCCAGCATCTCCGGGGCGGAGGGAAACACCATATATTTT.